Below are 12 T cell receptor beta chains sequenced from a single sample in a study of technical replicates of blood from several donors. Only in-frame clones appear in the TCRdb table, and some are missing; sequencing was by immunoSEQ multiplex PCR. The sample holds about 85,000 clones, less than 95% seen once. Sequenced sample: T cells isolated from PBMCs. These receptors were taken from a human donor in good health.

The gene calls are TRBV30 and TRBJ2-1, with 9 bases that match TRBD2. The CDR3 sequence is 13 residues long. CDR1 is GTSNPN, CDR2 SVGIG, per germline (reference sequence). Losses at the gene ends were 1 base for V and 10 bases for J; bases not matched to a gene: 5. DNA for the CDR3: TGTGCCTGGAGTGGGACTAGCGTCTTCGAGCAGTTCTTC. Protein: CAWSGTSVFEQFF.

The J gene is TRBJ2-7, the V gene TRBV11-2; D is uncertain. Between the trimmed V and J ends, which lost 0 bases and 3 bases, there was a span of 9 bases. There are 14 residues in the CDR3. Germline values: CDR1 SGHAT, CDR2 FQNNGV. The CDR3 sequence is CASSLDRSGYEQYF. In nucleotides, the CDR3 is TGTGCCAGCAGCTTAGATAGGAGTGGCTACGAGCAGTACTTC.

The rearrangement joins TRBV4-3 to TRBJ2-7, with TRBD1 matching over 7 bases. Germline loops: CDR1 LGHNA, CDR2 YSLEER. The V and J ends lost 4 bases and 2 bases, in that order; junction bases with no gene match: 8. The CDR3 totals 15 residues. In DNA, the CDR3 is TGCGCCAGCAGCCCTCGGGCGACAGGGCCCTACGAGCAGTACTTC. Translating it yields CASSPRATGPYEQYF.

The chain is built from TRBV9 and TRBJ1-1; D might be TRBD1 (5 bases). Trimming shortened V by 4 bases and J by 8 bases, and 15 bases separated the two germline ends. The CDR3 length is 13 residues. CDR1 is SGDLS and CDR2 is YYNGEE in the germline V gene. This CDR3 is CASSLLTGGEAFF. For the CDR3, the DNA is TGTGCCAGCAGCCTCCTTACGGGGGGAGAAGCTTTCTTT. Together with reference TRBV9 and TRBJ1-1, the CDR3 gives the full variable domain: DSGVTQTPKHLITATGQRVTLRCSPRSGDLSVYWYQQSLDQGLQFLIQYYNGEERAKGNILERFSAQQFPDLHSELNLSSLELGDSALYFCASSLLTGGEAFFGQGTRLTVV.

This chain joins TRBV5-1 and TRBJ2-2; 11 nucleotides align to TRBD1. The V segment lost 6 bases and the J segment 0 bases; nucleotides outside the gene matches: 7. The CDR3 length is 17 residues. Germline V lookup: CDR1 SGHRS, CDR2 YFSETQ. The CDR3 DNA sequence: TGCGCCAGCAATCGTCCGGGACAGGGGGCGAACACCGGGGAGCTGTTTTTT. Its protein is CASNRPGQGANTGELFF.

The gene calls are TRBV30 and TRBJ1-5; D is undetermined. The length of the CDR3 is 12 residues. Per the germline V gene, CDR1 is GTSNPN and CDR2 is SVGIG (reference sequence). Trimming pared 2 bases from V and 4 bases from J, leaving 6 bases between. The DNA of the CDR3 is TGTGCCTGGAGTCTCCTAAATCAGCCCCAGCATTTT. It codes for CAWSLLNQPQHF.

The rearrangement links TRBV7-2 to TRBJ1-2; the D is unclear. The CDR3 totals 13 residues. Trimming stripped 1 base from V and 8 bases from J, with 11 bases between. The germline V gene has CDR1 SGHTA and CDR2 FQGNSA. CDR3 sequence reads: CASSLESGRGYTF. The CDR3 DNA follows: TGTGCCAGCAGCTTAGAGTCAGGTCGAGGCTACACCTTC. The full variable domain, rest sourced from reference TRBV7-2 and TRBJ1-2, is GAGVSQSPSNKVTEKGKDVELRCDPISGHTALYWYRQSLGQGLEFLIYFQGNSAPDKSGLPSDRFSAERTGGSVSTLTIQRTQQEDSAVYLCASSLESGRGYTFGSGTRLTVV.

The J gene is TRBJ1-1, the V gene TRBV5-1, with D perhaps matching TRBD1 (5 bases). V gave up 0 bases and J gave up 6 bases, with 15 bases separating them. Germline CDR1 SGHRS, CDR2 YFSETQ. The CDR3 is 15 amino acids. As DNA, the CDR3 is TGCGCCAGCAGCTTGGCCGTCGTCAGGGAAGCTGAAGCTTTCTTT. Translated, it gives CASSLAVVREAEAFF.

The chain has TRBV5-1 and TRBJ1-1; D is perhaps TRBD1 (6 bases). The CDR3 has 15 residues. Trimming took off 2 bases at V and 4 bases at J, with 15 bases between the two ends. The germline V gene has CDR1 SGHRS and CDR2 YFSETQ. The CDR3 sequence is CASSFSSQGGTEAFF. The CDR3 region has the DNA TGCGCCAGCAGCTTCAGTTCACAGGGTGGCACTGAAGCTTTCTTT. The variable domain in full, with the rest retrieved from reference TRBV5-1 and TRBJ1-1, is KAGVTQTPRYLIKTRGQQVTLSCSPISGHRSVSWYQQTPGQGLQFLFEYFSETQRNKGNFPGRFSGRQFSNSRSEMNVSTLELGDSALYLCASSFSSQGGTEAFFGQGTRLTVV.

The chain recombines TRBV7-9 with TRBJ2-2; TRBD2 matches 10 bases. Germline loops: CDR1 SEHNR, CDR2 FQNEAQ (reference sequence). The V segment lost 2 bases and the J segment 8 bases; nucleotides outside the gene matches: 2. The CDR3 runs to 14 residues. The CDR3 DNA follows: TGTGCCAGCAGCTTACTAGCGGGAGTTGGGGAGCTGTTTTTT. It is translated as CASSLLAGVGELFF.

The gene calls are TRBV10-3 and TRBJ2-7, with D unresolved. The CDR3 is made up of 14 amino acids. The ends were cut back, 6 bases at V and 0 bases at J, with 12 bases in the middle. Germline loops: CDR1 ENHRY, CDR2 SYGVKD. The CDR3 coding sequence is TGTGCCATCAGGGAGAGCGAGTTCTCCTACGAGCAGTACTTC. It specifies CAIRESEFSYEQYF.

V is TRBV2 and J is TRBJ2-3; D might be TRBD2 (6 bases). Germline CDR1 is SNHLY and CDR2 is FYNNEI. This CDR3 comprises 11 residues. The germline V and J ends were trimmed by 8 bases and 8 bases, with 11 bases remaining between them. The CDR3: CASPLGGTQYF. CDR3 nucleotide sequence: TGTGCCAGCCCCTTGGGGGGTACGCAGTATTTT.